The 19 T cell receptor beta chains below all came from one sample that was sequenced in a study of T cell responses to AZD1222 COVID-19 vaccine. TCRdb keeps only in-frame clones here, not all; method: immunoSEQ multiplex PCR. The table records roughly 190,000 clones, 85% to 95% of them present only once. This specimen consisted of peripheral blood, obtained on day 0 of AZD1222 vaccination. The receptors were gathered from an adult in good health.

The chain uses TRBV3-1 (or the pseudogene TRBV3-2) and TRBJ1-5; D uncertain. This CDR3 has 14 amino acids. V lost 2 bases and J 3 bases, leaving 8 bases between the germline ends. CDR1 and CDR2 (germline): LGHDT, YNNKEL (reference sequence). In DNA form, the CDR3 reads TGTGCCAGCAGCCAACCCGGGAACAATCAGCCCCAGCATTTT. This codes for CASSQPGNNQPQHF.

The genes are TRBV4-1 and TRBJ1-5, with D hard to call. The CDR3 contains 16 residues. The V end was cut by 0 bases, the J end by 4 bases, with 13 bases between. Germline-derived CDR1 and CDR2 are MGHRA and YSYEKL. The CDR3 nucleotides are TGCGCCAGCAGCCAAGACCCCGGGAGCATAAATCAGCCCCAGCATTTT. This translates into CASSQDPGSINQPQHF.

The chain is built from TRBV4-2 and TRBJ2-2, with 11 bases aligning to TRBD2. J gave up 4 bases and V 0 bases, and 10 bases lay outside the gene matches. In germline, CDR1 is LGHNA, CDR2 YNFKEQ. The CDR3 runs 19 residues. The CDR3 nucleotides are TGTGCCAGCAGCCAAGATCATGCTAGCGGGGGGCTAGTCACCGGGGAGCTGTTTTTT. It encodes CASSQDHASGGLVTGELFF.

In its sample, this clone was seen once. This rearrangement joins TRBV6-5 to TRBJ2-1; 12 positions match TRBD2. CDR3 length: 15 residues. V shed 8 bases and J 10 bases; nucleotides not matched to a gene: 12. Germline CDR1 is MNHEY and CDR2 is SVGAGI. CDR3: CASCPGLAGLKEQFF. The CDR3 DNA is TGTGCCAGCTGCCCCGGACTAGCGGGGTTAAAAGAGCAGTTCTTC.

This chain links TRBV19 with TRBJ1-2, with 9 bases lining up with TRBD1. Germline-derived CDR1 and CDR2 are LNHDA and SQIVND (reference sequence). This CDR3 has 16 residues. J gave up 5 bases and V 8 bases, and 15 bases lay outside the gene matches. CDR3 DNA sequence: TGTGCCAGTCGACTATGGGGACAGGGAGTCGGGTATGGCTACACCTTC. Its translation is CASRLWGQGVGYGYTF.

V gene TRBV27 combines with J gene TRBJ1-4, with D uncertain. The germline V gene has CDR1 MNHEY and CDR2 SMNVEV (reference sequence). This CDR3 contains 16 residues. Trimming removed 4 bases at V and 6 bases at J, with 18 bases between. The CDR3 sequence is CASSSGQPSVYEKLFF. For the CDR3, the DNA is TGTGCCAGCAGTTCTGGCCAGCCTTCCGTGTATGAAAAACTGTTTTTT.

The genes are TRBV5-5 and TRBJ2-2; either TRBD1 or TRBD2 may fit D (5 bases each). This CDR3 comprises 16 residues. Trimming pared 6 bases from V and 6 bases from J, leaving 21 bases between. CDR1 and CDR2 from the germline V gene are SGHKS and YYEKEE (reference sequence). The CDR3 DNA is TGTGCCAGCACAACCCGGGGCACCCTAAGCCCCGGGGAGCTGTTTTTT. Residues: CASTTRGTLSPGELFF.

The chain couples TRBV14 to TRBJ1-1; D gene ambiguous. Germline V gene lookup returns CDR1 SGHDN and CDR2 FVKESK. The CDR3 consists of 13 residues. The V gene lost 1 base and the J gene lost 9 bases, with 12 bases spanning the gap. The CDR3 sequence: CASSQGGQDKAFF. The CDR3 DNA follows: TGTGCCAGCAGCCAAGGCGGTCAGGATAAAGCTTTCTTT.

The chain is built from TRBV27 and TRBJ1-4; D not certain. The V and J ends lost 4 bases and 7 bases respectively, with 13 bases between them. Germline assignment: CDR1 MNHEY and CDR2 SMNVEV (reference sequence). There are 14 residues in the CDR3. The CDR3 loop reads CASSSSGVGEKLFF. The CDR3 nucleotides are TGTGCCAGCAGTTCCTCTGGGGTGGGTGAAAAACTGTTTTTT.

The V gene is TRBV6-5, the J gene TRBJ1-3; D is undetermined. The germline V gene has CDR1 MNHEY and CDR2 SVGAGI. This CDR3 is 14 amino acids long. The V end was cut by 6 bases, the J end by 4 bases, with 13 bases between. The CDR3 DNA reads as TGTGCCAGCAGACCAGACACTCTAGGAAACACCATATATTTT. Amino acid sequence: CASRPDTLGNTIYF.

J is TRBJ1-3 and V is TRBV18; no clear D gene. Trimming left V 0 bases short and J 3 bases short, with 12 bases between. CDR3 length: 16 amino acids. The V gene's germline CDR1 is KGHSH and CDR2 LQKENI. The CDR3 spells CASSPPTGSLGNTIYF. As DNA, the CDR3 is TGTGCCAGCTCACCACCTACGGGGTCACTTGGAAACACCATATATTTT.

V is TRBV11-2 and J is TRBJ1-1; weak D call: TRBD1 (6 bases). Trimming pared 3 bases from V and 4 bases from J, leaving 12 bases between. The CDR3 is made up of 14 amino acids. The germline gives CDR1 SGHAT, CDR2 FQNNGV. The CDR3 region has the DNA TGTGCCAGCAGCTTTACAGGGCAAGGCACTGAAGCTTTCTTT. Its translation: CASSFTGQGTEAFF.

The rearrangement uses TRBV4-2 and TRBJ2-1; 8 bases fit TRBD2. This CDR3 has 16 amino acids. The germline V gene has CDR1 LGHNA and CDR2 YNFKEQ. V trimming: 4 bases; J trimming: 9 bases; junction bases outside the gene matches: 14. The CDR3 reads CASSPAVNGGEVEQFF. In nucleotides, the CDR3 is TGTGCCAGCAGCCCCGCGGTTAACGGGGGGGAGGTTGAGCAGTTCTTC.

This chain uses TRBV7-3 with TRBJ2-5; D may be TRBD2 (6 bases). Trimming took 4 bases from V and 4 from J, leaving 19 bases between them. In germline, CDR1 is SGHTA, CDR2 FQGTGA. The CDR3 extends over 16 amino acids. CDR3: CASSSTPRWGGETQYF. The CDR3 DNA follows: TGTGCCAGCAGCTCCACCCCTCGGTGGGGAGGAGAGACCCAGTACTTC.

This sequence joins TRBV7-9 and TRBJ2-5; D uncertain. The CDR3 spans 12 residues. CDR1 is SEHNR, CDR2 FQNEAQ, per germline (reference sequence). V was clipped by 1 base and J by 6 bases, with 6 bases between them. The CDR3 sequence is CASSLEVQTQYF. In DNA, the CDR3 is TGTGCCAGCAGCTTAGAGGTGCAGACCCAGTACTTC.

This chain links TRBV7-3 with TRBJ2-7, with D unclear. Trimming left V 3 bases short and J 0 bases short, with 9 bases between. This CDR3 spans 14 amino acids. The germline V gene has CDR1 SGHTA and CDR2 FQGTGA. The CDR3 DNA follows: TGTGCCAGCAGCTTGAGTGCCGCCTCCTACGAGCAGTACTTC. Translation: CASSLSAASYEQYF.

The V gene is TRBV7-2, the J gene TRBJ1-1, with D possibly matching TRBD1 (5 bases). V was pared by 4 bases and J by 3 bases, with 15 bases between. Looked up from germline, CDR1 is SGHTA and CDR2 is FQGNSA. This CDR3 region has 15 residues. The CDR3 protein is CASSSGPRRDTEAFF. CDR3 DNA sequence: TGTGCCAGCAGCTCGGGGCCTCGGAGGGACACTGAAGCTTTCTTT.

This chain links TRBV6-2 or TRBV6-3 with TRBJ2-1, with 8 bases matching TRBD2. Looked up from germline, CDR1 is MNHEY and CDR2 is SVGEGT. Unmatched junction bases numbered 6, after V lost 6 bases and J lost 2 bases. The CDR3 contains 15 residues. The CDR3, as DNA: TGTGCCAGCAGCCGCGGGGGGCCTACCTACAATGAGCAGTTCTTC. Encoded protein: CASSRGGPTYNEQFF.

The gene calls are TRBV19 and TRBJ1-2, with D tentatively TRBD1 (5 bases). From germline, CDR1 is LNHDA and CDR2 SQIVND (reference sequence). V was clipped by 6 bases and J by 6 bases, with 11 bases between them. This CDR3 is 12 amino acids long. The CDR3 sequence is CASRPGRDGYTF. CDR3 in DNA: TGTGCCAGTAGACCAGGGAGGGATGGCTACACCTTC. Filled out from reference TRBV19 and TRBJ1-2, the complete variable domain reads DGGITQSPKYLFRKEGQNVTLSCEQNLNHDAMYWYRQDPGQGLRLIYYSQIVNDFQKGDIAEGYSVSREKKESFPLTVTSAQKNPTAFYLCASRPGRDGYTFGSGTRLTVV.